This TCR beta chain was obtained from a study of response to subunit inactivated influenza vaccine. TCRdb itself ran the RT-PCR reads through MiXCR, one entry per CDR3 protein. The sample has hundreds of thousands of distinct CDR3 sequences, around a sixth seen once. In this sample, this clonotype turned up a few times. Looked up from germline, CDR1 is SGHRS and CDR2 is YFSETQ. V was pared by 0 bases and J by 4 bases, with 8 bases of the junction left unmatched. This CDR3 has 16 amino acids. The gene calls are TRBV5-1 and TRBJ1-1; 8 bases are a match to TRBD1. Sequencing used PBMCs from blood, obtained 4 to 6 days after vaccination. The source of this sequence is a middle-aged man who received an inactivated influenza vaccine. DNA of the CDR3: TGCGCCAGCAGCTTGGCTGGACAGGGCTTGGGCACTGAAGCTTTCTTT. It translates to CASSLAGQGLGTEAFF.